This T cell receptor beta chain was identified in a study of technical replicates of blood from a handful of donors. The CDR3 has 16 amino acids. V lost 0 bases, J lost 2 bases, and 11 bases lay in between. Looked up from germline, CDR1 is ENHRY and CDR2 is SYGVKD. The sample holds a few counts of this clone. Clones were sequenced by immunoSEQ multiplex PCR, and TCRdb holds only the in-frame ones, with some missing. The sample has 74,000 or so clones, 75% to 95% seen once; the top ten hold 0.25% to 0.35%. Specimen: T cells isolated from PBMCs. The receptor was isolated from a human donor in good health. The rearrangement uses TRBV10-3 and TRBJ1-5, with D possibly TRBD1 on 6 matching bases. CDR3 in amino acids: CAISESGGGRNQPQHF. The CDR3 nucleotides are TGTGCCATCAGTGAGTCGGGAGGGGGTCGCAATCAGCCCCAGCATTTT.